The sequence of this T cell receptor beta chain was determined in a study of chemoradiotherapy in HPV16-positive cancers. Repertoires were sampled repeatedly during chemoradiotherapy. TCRdb keeps only in-frame clones here, not all; method: immunoSEQ multiplex PCR. Here the sample spans 440 or so clones, 80% being singletons. The CDR3 runs to 14 residues. CDR1 SGHVS and CDR2 FQNEAQ come from the germline V gene. Trimming cost V 6 bases and J 3 bases; bases outside gene matches: 4. This clone turned up a few times. Its antigen is undetermined. The study, taken as a whole, reports: The functional HPV-specific definition rests on just a couple of HPV16-positive patients. Non-HPV-specific T cells did not expand in tumors during treatment, whereas candidate HPV-specific clones and E7-related motifs did.

The source is a human donor with HPV-associated anogenital cancer. J is TRBJ1-3 and V is TRBV7-8; 8 nucleotides align to TRBD1. Sequencing used tumor tissue, obtained from a patient who underwent chemoradiotherapy. The CDR3 protein is CASRTGTGGNTIYF. The CDR3 nucleotides are TGTGCCAGCAGAACGGGGACAGGTGGAAACACCATATATTTT.